This T cell receptor (beta chain) was sequenced in a study of esophageal squamous cell carcinoma under preoperative chemotherapy. General observations from the study: Chemotherapy was followed by significantly higher TCR diversity in peripheral T cells only, not tumor-infiltrating lymphocytes.

MiXCR, run by TCRdb on the PCR reads, gives a single entry per CDR3 protein. Of 34,000 or so distinct CDR3 sequences in the sample, around 50% were seen once. The CDR3 sequence is 15 residues long. From germline, CDR1 is SGHTA and CDR2 FQGNSA. V lost 6 bases and J lost 13; bases outside the gene matches: 11. Time point of the sample: after preoperative PTX-NDP chemotherapy. Before surgery, patients were given preoperative paclitaxel-nedaplatin chemotherapy. As for this clonotype: The antigen is unknown. It may be a read error: a sequence one base away is much more abundant.

Collection of the sample occurred from a patient given preoperative chemotherapy. This TCR derives from a human donor with esophageal squamous cell carcinoma. The donor label of this sample is uncertain. This chain uses TRBV7-2 with TRBJ2-1, with 14 positions matching TRBD2. CDR3 loop: CASRTSGGGKNIQFF. The CDR3 DNA is TGTGCCAGCAGGACTAGCGGGGGGGGCAAAAACATTCAGTTCTTC.